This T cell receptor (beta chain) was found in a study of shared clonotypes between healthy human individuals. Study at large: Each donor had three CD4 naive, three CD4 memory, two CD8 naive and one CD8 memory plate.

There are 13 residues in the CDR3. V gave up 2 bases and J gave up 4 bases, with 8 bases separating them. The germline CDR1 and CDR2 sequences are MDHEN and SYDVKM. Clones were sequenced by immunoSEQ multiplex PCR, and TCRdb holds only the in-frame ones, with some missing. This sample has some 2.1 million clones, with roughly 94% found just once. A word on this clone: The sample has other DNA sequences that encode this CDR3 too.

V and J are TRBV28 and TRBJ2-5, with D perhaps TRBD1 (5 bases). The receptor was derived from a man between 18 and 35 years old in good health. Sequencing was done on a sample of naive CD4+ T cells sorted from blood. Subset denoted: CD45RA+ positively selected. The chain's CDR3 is CASSLPGSETQYF. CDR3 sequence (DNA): TGTGCCAGCAGTTTACCAGGGTCAGAGACCCAGTACTTC.